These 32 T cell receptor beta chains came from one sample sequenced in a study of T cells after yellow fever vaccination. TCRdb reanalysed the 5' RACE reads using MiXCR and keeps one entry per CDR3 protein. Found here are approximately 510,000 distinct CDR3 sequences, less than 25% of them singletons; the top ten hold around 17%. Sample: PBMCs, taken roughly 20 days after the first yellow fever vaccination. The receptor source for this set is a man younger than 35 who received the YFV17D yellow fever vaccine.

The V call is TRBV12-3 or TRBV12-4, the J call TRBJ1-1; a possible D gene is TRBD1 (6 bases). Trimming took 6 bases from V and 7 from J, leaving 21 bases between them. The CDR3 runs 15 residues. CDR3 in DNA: TGTGCCAGCAGCCTTTCCGGGACAAAAGGAGTTGAAGCTTTCTTT. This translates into CASSLSGTKGVEAFF.

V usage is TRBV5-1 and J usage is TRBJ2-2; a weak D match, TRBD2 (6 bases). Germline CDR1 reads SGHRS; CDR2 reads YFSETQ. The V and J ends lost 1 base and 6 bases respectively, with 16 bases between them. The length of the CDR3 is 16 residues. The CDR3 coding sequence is TGCGCCAGCAGCTTGCGAACCGGGGAGGTATCCGGGGAGCTGTTTTTT. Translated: CASSLRTGEVSGELFF.

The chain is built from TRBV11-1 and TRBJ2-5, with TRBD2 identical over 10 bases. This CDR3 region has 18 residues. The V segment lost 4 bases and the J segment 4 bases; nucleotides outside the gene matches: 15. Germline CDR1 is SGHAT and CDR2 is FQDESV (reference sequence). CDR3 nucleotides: TGTGCCAGCAGCTCTTTTTTTCCTAGCGGGGGAATCGGAGAGACCCAGTACTTC. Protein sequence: CASSSFFPSGGIGETQYF.

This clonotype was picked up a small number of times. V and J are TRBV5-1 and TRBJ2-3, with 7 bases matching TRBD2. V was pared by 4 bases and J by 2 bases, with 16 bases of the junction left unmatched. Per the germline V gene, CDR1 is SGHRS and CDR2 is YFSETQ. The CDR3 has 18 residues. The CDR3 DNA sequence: TGCGCCAGCAGCCGCCTGGAGGTAGCGGGCGGAACCACAGATACGCAGTATTTT. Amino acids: CASSRLEVAGGTTDTQYF.

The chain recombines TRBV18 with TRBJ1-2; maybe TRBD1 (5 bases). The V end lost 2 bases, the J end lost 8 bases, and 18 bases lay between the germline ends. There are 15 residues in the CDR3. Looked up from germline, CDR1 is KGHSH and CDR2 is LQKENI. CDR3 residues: CASSPGPGSRGGYTF. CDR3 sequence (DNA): TGTGCCAGCTCACCAGGACCCGGGAGCCGGGGCGGCTACACCTTC.

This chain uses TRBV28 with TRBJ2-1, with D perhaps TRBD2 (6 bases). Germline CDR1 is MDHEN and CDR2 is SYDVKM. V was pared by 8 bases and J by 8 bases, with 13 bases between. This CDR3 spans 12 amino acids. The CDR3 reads CASRVAGYEQFF. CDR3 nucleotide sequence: TGTGCCAGCCGGGTCGCGGGGTATGAGCAGTTCTTC.

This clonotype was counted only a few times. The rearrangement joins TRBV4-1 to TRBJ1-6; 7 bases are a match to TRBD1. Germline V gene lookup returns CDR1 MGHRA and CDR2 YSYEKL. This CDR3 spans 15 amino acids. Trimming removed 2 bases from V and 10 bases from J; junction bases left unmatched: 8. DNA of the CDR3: TGCGCCAGCAGCCAACGAGGGGACAGAGGGTCACCCCTCCACTTT. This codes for CASSQRGDRGSPLHF.

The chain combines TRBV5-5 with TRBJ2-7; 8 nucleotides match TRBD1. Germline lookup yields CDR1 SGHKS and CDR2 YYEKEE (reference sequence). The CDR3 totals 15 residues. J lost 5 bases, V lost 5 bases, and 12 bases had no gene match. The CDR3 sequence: CASSLSGQGFHEQYF. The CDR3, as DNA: TGTGCCAGCAGTTTAAGTGGACAGGGATTTCACGAGCAGTACTTC.

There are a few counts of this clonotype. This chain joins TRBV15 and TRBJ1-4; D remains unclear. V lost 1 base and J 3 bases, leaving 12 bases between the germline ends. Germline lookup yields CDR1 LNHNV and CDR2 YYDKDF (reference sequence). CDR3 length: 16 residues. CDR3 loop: CATSRGSADSNEKLFF. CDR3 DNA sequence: TGTGCCACCAGCAGAGGTTCCGCGGACTCTAATGAAAAACTGTTTTTT. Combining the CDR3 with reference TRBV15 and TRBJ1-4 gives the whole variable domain DAMVIQNPRYQVTQFGKPVTLSCSQTLNHNVMYWYQQKSSQAPKLLFHYYDKDFNNEADTPDNFQSRRPNTSFCFLDIRSPGLGDTAMYLCATSRGSADSNEKLFFGSGTQLSVL.

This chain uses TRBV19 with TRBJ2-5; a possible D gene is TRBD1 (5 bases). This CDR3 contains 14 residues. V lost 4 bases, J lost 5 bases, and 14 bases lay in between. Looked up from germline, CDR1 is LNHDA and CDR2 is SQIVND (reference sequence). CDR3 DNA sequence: TGTGCCAGTAGTACCAGGGCCGTACAGGAGACCCAGTACTTC. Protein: CASSTRAVQETQYF.

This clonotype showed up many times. The DNA for the CDR3 is TGTGCCAGCAGCCAACCTCCGGGACAGGGGGGAACTGAAGCTTTCTTT. This codes for CASSQPPGQGGTEAFF. The chain uses TRBV3-1 and TRBJ1-1, with 11 bases that match TRBD1. CDR1 and CDR2 from the germline V gene are LGHDT and YNNKEL (reference sequence). With 2 bases clipped from V and 5 bases from J, the junction kept 7 bases outside the gene matches. This CDR3 contains 16 residues.

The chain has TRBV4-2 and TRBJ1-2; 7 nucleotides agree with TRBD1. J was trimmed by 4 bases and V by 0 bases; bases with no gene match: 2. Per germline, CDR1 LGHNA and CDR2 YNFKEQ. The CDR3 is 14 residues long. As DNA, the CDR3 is TGTGCCAGCAGCCAAGATTCAGGGGGCTATGGCTACACCTTC. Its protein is CASSQDSGGYGYTF.

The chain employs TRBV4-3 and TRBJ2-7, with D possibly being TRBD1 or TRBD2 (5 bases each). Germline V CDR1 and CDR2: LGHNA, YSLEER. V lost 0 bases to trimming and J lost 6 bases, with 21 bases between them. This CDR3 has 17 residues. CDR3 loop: CASSQEMVEQGPSEQYF. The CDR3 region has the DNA TGCGCCAGCAGCCAAGAAATGGTAGAGCAGGGACCGAGCGAGCAGTACTTC.

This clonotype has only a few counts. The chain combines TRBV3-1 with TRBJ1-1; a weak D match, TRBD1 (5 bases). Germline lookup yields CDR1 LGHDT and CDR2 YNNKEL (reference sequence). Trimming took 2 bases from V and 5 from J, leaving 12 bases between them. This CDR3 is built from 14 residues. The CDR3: CASSQSGTRTEAFF. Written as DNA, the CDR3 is TGTGCCAGCAGCCAATCAGGGACGAGGACTGAAGCTTTCTTT.

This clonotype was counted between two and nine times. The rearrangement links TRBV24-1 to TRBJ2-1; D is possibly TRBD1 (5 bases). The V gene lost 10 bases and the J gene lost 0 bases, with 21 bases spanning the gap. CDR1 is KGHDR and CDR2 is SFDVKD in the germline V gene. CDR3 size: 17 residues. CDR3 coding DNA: TGTGCCACTCAGGGAAAGAACGACCGAAACTCCTACAATGAGCAGTTCTTC. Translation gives CATQGKNDRNSYNEQFF.

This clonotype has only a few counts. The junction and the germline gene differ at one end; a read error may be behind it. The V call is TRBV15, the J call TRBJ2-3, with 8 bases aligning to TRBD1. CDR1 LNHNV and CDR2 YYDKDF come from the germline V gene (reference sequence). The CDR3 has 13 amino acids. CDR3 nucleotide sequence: TGTGCCACCAGCAGAGATGAAGGGCAGGGGGCGAATTTT. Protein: CATSRDEGQGANF. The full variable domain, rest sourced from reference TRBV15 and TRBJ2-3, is DAMVIQNPRYQVTQFGKPVTLSCSQTLNHNVMYWYQQKSSQAPKLLFHYYDKDFNNEADTPDNFQSRRPNTSFCFLDIRSPGLGDTAMYLCATSRDEGQGANFGPGTRLTVL.

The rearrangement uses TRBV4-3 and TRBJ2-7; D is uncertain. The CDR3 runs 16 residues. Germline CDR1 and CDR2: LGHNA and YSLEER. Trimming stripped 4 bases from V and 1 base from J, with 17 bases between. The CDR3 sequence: CASSRDLPTKSYEQYF. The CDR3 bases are TGCGCCAGCAGCCGAGACCTACCGACGAAATCCTACGAGCAGTACTTC.

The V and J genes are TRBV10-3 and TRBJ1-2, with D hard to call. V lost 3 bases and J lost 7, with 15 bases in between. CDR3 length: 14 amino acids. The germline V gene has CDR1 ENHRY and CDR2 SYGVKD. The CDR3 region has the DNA TGTGCCATCAGTGAACAAGTCCGTGAGGGTGGCTACACCTTC. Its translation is CAISEQVREGGYTF.

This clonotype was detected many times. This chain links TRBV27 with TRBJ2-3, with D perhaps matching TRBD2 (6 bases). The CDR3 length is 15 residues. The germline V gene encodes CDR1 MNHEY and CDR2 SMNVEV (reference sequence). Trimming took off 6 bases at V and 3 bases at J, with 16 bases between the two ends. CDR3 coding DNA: TGTGCCAGCAGCAGCCGGGAGACGTTGACAGATACGCAGTATTTT. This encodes CASSSRETLTDTQYF.

The CDR3 bases are TGTGCCAGCAGCTTAAAGAGCTCTGGGGCCAACGTCCTGACTTTC. It is translated as CASSLKSSGANVLTF. The V gene is TRBV7-9, the J gene TRBJ2-6, with D uncertain. The V end was cut by 2 bases, the J end by 0 bases, with 5 bases between. The CDR3 runs to 15 residues. Germline V CDR1 and CDR2: SEHNR, FQNEAQ (reference sequence).

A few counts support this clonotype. The CDR3 DNA follows: TGTGCCGCCAGCGGGCAGGACGCAAACTATGGCTACACCTTC. Amino acid sequence: CAASGQDANYGYTF. The gene calls are TRBV10-3 and TRBJ1-2; no clear D. The CDR3 runs 14 residues. V gave up 11 bases and J gave up 2 bases, with 18 bases separating them. CDR1 is ENHRY, CDR2 SYGVKD, per germline.

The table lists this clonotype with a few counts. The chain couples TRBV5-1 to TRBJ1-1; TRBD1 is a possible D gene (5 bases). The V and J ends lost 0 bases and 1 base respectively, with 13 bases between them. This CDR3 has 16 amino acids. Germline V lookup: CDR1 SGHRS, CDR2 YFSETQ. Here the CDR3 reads CASSLETGPPNTEAFF. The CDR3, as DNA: TGCGCCAGCAGCTTGGAGACGGGACCGCCGAACACTGAAGCTTTCTTT.

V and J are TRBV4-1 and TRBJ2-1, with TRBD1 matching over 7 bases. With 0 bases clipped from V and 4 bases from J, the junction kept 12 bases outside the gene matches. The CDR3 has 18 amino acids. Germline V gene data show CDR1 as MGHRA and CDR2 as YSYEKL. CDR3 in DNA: TGCGCCAGCAGCCAAGAGGTCCGGAACTGGGGACAGTACAATGAGCAGTTCTTC. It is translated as CASSQEVRNWGQYNEQFF.

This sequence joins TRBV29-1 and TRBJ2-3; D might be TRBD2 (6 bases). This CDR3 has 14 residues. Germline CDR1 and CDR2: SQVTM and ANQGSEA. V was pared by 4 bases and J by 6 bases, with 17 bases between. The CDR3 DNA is TGCAGCGTTGTAGGGACGGGGGATTTGGATACGCAGTATTTT. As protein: CSVVGTGDLDTQYF.

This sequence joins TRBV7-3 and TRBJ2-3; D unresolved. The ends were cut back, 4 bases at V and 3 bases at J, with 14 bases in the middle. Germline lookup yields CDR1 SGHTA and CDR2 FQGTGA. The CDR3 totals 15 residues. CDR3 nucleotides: TGTGCCAGCAGCTCCGGGTCCCATCTAACAGATACGCAGTATTTT. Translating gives CASSSGSHLTDTQYF.

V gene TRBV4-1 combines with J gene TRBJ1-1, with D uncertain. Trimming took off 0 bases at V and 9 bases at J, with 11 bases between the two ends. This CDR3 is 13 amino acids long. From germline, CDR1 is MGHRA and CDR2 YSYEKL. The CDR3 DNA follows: TGCGCCAGCAGCCAAGATTTGTCCCGTAAAGCTTTCTTT. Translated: CASSQDLSRKAFF.

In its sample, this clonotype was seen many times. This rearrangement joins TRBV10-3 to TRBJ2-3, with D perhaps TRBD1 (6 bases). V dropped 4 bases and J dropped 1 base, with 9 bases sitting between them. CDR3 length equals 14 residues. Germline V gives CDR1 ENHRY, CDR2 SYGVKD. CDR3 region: CAISVGAGTDTQYF. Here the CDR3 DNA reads TGTGCCATCAGTGTGGGGGCCGGCACAGATACGCAGTATTTT.

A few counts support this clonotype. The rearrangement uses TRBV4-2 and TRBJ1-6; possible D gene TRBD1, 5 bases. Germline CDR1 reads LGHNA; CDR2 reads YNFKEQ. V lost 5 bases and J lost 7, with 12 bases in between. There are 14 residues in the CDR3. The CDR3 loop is CASSADSTNSPLHF. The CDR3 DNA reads TGTGCCAGCAGCGCCGACAGCACCAATTCACCCCTCCACTTT.

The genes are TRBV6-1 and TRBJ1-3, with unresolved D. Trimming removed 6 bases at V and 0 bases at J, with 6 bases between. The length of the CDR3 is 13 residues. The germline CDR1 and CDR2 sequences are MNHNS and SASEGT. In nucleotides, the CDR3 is TGTGCCAGCAGGGGAGCCTCTGGAAACACCATATATTTT. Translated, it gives CASRGASGNTIYF.

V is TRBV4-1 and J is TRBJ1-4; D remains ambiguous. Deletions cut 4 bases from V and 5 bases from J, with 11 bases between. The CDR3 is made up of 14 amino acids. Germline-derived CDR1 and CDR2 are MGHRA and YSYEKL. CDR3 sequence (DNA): TGCGCCAGCAGCCTTTTGGACGGGAATGAAAAACTGTTTTTT. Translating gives CASSLLDGNEKLFF.

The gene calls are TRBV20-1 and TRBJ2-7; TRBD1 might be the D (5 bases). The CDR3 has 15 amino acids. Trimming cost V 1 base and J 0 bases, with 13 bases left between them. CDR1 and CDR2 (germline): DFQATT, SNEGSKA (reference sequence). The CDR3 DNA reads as TGCAGTGCTAGAGGCCTCGAAAGGGGCTCCTACGAGCAGTACGTC. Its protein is CSARGLERGSYEQYV.

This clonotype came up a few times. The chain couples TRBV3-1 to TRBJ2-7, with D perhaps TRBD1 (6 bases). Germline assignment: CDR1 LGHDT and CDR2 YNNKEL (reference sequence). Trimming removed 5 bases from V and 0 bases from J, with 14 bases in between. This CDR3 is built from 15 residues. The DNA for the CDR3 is TGTGCCAGCAGCAGTGACAGGCCCAGCTCCTACGAGCAGTACTTC. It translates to CASSSDRPSSYEQYF.